Shown below are 8 T cell receptor beta chains from a single sample sequenced in a study of OX40 agonist ivuxolimab in advanced cancers. The library was generated by the immunoSEQ multiplex PCR assay. TCRdb's version of the immuneACCESS table is confined to in-frame rearrangements and falls short of the full clone set. An unresolved V gene accounts for under half of the shortfall where checked; the remainder is of unknown origin. The sample table lists around 62,000 clones, about 88% of them with a count of one. Approximately 0.27% of the sample belongs to the ten largest clones. Sequencing was performed on CD4+ or CD8+ T cells sorted from blood, taken in a trial of the OX40 agonist ivuxolimab. The receptors were gathered from an adult with an advanced solid tumor such as melanoma, head and neck, liver or kidney cancer.

The chain links TRBV5-8 to TRBJ2-6; D might be TRBD1 (5 bases). Germline V CDR1 and CDR2: SGHTS, YDEGEE. The V end was cut by 4 bases, the J end by 2 bases, with 16 bases between. This CDR3 is 17 amino acids long. The CDR3 DNA reads as TGTGCCAGCAGCCTCGGATCCAGGGTTACTGGGGCCAACGTCCTGACTTTC. Its translation: CASSLGSRVTGANVLTF.

The J gene is TRBJ2-7, the V gene TRBV1; the D segment call TRBD2 is taken from the table without a DNA check. TRBV1 is a pseudogene segment. The CDR3 loop spans 15 amino acids. CDR3 sequence reads: CTSSLAGGGSYEQYF. CDR3 coding DNA: TGCACCAGCAGCCTGGCGGGAGGGGGCTCCTACGAGCAGTACTTC.

The chain employs TRBV5-4 and TRBJ2-7; D is perhaps TRBD2 (7 bases). Germline values: CDR1 SGHNT, CDR2 YYREEE (reference sequence). Deletions cut 2 bases from V and 1 base from J, with 13 bases between. The CDR3 has 15 residues. The CDR3 sequence is CASSFSGGGSYEQYF. Written as DNA, the CDR3 is TGTGCCAGCAGCTTCTCGGGGGGCGGATCCTACGAGCAGTACTTC.

This rearrangement joins TRBV25-1 to TRBJ1-2; 7 bases line up with TRBD1. The junction had 5 bases not matched to a gene; V was cut back by 0 bases and J by 4 bases. Germline V gives CDR1 MGHDK, CDR2 SYGVNS. CDR3 length equals 15 residues. In DNA, the CDR3 is TGTGCCAGCAGTGAATATCAGACAGGGCTCTATGGCTACACCTTC. This translates into CASSEYQTGLYGYTF.

The V call is TRBV7-2, the J call TRBJ1-6; D gene ambiguous. This CDR3 spans 14 amino acids. CDR1 and CDR2 (germline): SGHTA, FQGNSA. Trimming removed 1 base at V and 7 bases at J, with 8 bases between. This chain's CDR3 is CASSLGTGNSPLHF. The CDR3 DNA sequence: TGTGCCAGCAGCTTAGGGACGGGGAATTCACCCCTCCACTTT.

The V gene is TRBV18, the J gene TRBJ1-1; tentative D call: TRBD1 (5 bases). Germline V gene lookup returns CDR1 KGHSH and CDR2 LQKENI. The CDR3 consists of 15 residues. The ends were cut back, 6 bases at V and 1 base at J, with 15 bases in the middle. The CDR3 protein is CASSLNPTGNTEAFF. As DNA, the CDR3 is TGTGCCAGCTCGCTAAACCCAACAGGGAACACTGAAGCTTTCTTT. The full variable domain, completed using reference TRBV18 and TRBJ1-1, is NAGVMQNPRHLVRRRGQEARLRCSPMKGHSHVYWYRQLPEEGLKFMVYLQKENIIDESGMPKERFSAEFPKEGPSILRIQQVVRGDSAAYFCASSLNPTGNTEAFFGQGTRLTVV.

V gene TRBV10-3 combines with J gene TRBJ2-5; tentatively, D is TRBD1 (5 bases). The CDR3 has 12 residues. The germline V gene encodes CDR1 ENHRY and CDR2 SYGVKD. The V gene lost 8 bases and the J gene lost 2 bases, with 9 bases spanning the gap. Here the CDR3 DNA reads TGTGCCATCTCCGACAGACAAGAGACCCAGTACTTC. Translating gives CAISDRQETQYF.

The chain recombines TRBV4-3 with TRBJ2-1; 7 positions match TRBD1. The CDR3 is 16 amino acids. Germline assignment: CDR1 LGHNA and CDR2 YSLEER. Trimming cost V 0 bases and J 2 bases; bases outside gene matches: 4. CDR3 bases: TGCGCCAGCAGCCAAGAACGACAGGGAACCTACAATGAGCAGTTCTTC. Translated, it gives CASSQERQGTYNEQFF.